This TCR beta chain was documented in a study of cytomegalovirus exposure and HLA in healthy donors. About the research overall: Within an early data release were around 80 million unique TCRs drawn from HLA-typed donors. Study conclusions and caveats: Differences between HLA loci emerged in a later analysis of TCR association rates, with DRB1 most and HLA-C fewest. As was reported, the HLA-A and HLA-B alleles of most subjects were accurately predicted from TCR beta sequences. There were reportedly fewer N-insertions in an Asian-associated ancestry cluster than the approximately 670-donor mean, in a later analysis.

It was with 60 Vbeta and 13 Jbeta primers that the PCR ran. Assay used: immunoSEQ multiplex PCR; TCRdb lists only in-frame clones, some missing. The sample table includes 150,000 to 200,000 clones. Regarding this clone: Its antigen remains unidentified.

This CDR3 region has 15 residues. Germline CDR1 reads LGHNA; CDR2 reads YNFKEQ. The V end was cut by 1 base, the J end by 2 bases, with 12 bases between. This clonotype was obtained from a boy younger than 18 in good health and CMV-seronegative. This chain joins TRBV4-2 and TRBJ2-7, with TRBD1 as a possible D gene (5 bases). The sample taken for sequencing was PBMCs. CDR3 residues: CASSQVQEPTYEQYF. Here the CDR3 DNA reads TGTGCCAGCAGCCAAGTACAGGAACCCACCTACGAGCAGTACTTC.